This T cell receptor beta chain is from a study of blood T cell repertoires in COVID-19. Whole-study context: The study drew acute and convalescent COVID-19 samples from the United States, Italy and Spain. T cells, B-cell-depleted T cells, or PBMCs supplied cDNA or gDNA.

Only in-frame clones appear in the TCRdb table, and some are missing; sequencing was by immunoSEQ multiplex PCR. The sample lists over 150,000 clones, 70% to 90% occurring once. With 0 bases removed from V and 7 bases from J, the gap between germline ends came to 10 bases. CDR3 length: 13 residues. CDR1 and CDR2 from the germline V gene are SGHRS and YFSETQ. The TCR comes from a woman of 80 years or more with COVID-19, enrolled during active disease. Sequenced: peripheral blood. This chain joins TRBV5-1 and TRBJ1-1; D remains ambiguous. As DNA, the CDR3 is TGCGCCAGCAGCTTGGGTGGGCCCGGTGAAGCTTTCTTT. It is translated as CASSLGGPGEAFF.